The T cell receptor (beta chain) described here comes from a study of control samples from healthy donors and cancer patients. This table comes from immunoSEQ multiplex PCR, and its TCRdb copy is limited to in-frame clones, with some not included. The sample contains roughly 74,000 clones, 94% of which appear only once. The CDR3 consists of 18 residues. The V gene's germline CDR1 is SGHTA and CDR2 FQGNSA. V was shortened by 2 bases and J by 2 bases, with 18 bases between the two germline ends. This chain connects TRBV7-2 to TRBJ2-2; D might be TRBD1 (6 bases). The sequence came from a woman between 18 and 29 years old in good health. Material for sequencing was blood. In DNA form, the CDR3 reads TGTGCCAGCAGCTTAATTGTAAGGGTGGGGGCCAACACCGGGGAGCTGTTTTTT. It encodes CASSLIVRVGANTGELFF.